The present entry profiles one T cell receptor beta chain with its context. As processed by the authors: How many nucleated cells were present was estimated from reference gene primer amplification. Some clones are missing from TCRdb's copy, which holds only in-frame ones; the method was immunoSEQ multiplex PCR. That table is the source of V, J and clone size, and D and trimming were worked out from the DNA. The repertoire has more than 85,000 clones, nearly 90% of them found once; the top ten carry 4.8%. Looked up from germline, CDR1 is MNHEY and CDR2 is SVGAGI. Trimming took off 5 bases at V and 4 bases at J, with 5 bases between the two ends. The CDR3 has 12 residues. These data are taken from a study of blood T cell repertoires in COVID-19. About the study: Italy, Spain and the United States were the sources of the convalescent and acute COVID-19 samples. PBMCs, B-cell-depleted T cells, or T cells were the source of the cDNA or gDNA that made up the material.

Sequencing was performed on peripheral blood. The clonotype originates from a human donor in a cohort sampled during active COVID-19. The chain links TRBV6-5 to TRBJ2-2, with D unclear. CDR3: CASSLLTGELFF. DNA for the CDR3: TGTGCCAGCAGTCTACTCACCGGGGAGCTGTTTTTT.